The 18 T cell receptor beta chains given below trace back to one sample, sequenced in a study of blood T cells in healthy people across ages. It was with a sample-barcoded 5' primer and a J-beta primer mix that a second PCR of about 6 to 12 cycles was run. MiXCR was run by TCRdb on the 5' RACE reads, yielding one entry per CDR3 protein. The repertoire holds about 1,500,000 distinct CDR3 sequences, with about 40% as singletons. Specimen: blood. The receptors were gathered from a woman aged 18-29 years in good health.

The sample holds a few counts of this clonotype. V is TRBV6-5 and J is TRBJ2-1; no clear D gene. The V and J ends lost 6 bases and 7 bases respectively, with 16 bases between them. Germline CDR1 and CDR2: MNHEY and SVGAGI. CDR3 length equals 14 residues. CDR3 sequence: CASSPGNMVNEQFF. The CDR3 region has the DNA TGTGCCAGCAGCCCTGGGAACATGGTGAATGAGCAGTTCTTC.

The V and J genes are TRBV15 and TRBJ2-7; 9 nucleotides agree with TRBD1. The germline V gene encodes CDR1 LNHNV and CDR2 YYDKDF (reference sequence). Germline trimming cut 0 bases from V and 3 bases from J; bases unmatched to any gene: 3. CDR3 size: 15 residues. The CDR3 region is CATSRDGDRDYEQYF. The CDR3 nucleotides read TGTGCCACCAGCAGAGATGGGGACAGGGACTACGAGCAGTACTTC. Variable domain in full (rest from reference TRBV15 and TRBJ2-7): DAMVIQNPRYQVTQFGKPVTLSCSQTLNHNVMYWYQQKSSQAPKLLFHYYDKDFNNEADTPDNFQSRRPNTSFCFLDIRSPGLGDTAMYLCATSRDGDRDYEQYFGPGTRLTVT.

The J gene is TRBJ2-2, the V gene TRBV7-3; 10 nucleotides match TRBD1. Per the germline V gene, CDR1 is SGHTA and CDR2 is FQGTGA. There are 15 residues in the CDR3. Unmatched junction bases numbered 7, after V lost 2 bases and J lost 10 bases. The CDR3 loop reads CASSLGTGVGAELFF. The CDR3 nucleotides read TGTGCCAGCAGCTTAGGGACAGGGGTTGGAGCGGAGCTGTTTTTT.

The count of this clonotype is one. The J gene is TRBJ2-5, the V gene TRBV7-2; the match to TRBD2 covers 13 bases. This CDR3 region has 18 residues. The V gene's germline CDR1 is SGHTA and CDR2 FQGNSA. V shed 0 bases, J shed 2 bases, and the junction held 6 bases outside the gene matches. The CDR3 coding sequence is TGTACCAGCAGCTTAGCAGCGACTAGCGGGAGGTGGCAAGAGACCCAGTACTTC. Amino acids: CTSSLAATSGRWQETQYF.

The table lists this clonotype with a few counts. The rearrangement uses TRBV7-2 and TRBJ2-7, with D perhaps matching TRBD1 or TRBD2 (5 bases each). The last part of the DNA fits TRBJ2-5 better; the J call may be wrong. Germline V CDR1 and CDR2: SGHTA, FQGNSA. The CDR3 covers 13 residues. Here the CDR3 DNA reads TGTGCCAGCAGCTTAGCAGGGACGGGGACCCAGTACTTC. Translation gives CASSLAGTGTQYF.

This clonotype was detected a few times. CDR3 sequence reads: CATSSGTGGVYEQYF. The CDR3 DNA sequence: TGTGCCACCAGCTCCGGGACAGGAGGGGTCTACGAGCAGTACTTC. This sequence joins TRBV15 and TRBJ2-4; 8 bases agree with TRBD1. The J call may not be correct, given that the DNA end is closer to TRBJ2-7. CDR3 length: 15 amino acids. Germline V CDR1 and CDR2: LNHNV, YYDKDF (reference sequence).

The gene calls are TRBV27 and TRBJ2-1; no firm D call. Germline V gene sequence: CDR1 MNHEY, CDR2 SMNVEV (reference sequence). CDR3 size: 14 residues. The ends were cut back, 4 bases at V and 5 bases at J, with 12 bases in the middle. The CDR3 nucleotides are TGTGCCAGCAGTTCCTCCGGGCCCAACAATGAGCAGTTCTTC. Translated: CASSSSGPNNEQFF.

The gene calls are TRBV12-3 or TRBV12-4 and TRBJ2-7; D possibly uses TRBD1 or TRBD2 (7 bases each). V dropped 8 bases and J dropped 2 bases, with 13 bases sitting between them. The CDR3 totals 13 residues. The CDR3 region has the DNA TGTGCCAGCGGGGGGGACAGCCCCTACGAGCAGTACTTC. Translation: CASGGDSPYEQYF.

Of note for this clonotype: Possible read error: a much larger clone is one base away. This chain uses TRBV4-1 with TRBJ2-5, with TRBD2 matching over 16 bases. V lost 6 bases to trimming and J lost 11 bases; unmatched junction nucleotides: 18. This CDR3 region has 18 residues. In germline, CDR1 is MGHRA, CDR2 YSYEKL. The CDR3 region is CASSRGLAGGLSYNEQYF. The CDR3 DNA sequence: TGCGCCAGCAGTCGGGGACTAGCGGGGGGGCTCTCCTACAATGAGCAGTACTTC.

This clonotype was observed once. CDR3 DNA sequence: TGCAGTGCGTGGACCGATGGCAATGAGCAGTTCTTC. It encodes CSAWTDGNEQFF. The chain couples TRBV20-1 to TRBJ2-1; D remains unclear. The CDR3 runs to 12 residues. The V end lost 6 bases, the J end lost 6 bases, and 12 bases lay between the germline ends. Germline values: CDR1 DFQATT, CDR2 SNEGSKA (reference sequence).

This clonotype was observed a handful of times. The V call is TRBV14, the J call TRBJ1-1; no firm D call. The germline V gene has CDR1 SGHDN and CDR2 FVKESK. This CDR3 spans 14 amino acids. Trimming removed 4 bases from V and 3 bases from J, with 12 bases in between. CDR3 in amino acids: CASSPPGPDTEAFF. The DNA of the CDR3 is TGTGCCAGCAGCCCCCCGGGCCCCGACACTGAAGCTTTCTTT.

The chain combines TRBV4-1 with TRBJ2-1, with a tentative D call TRBD2 (6 bases). The CDR3 length is 16 residues. The germline V gene encodes CDR1 MGHRA and CDR2 YSYEKL. Trimming removed 2 bases at V and 1 base at J, with 12 bases between. The CDR3 coding sequence is TGCGCCAGCAGCCAATCGCCTAGCGTTTCCTACAATGAGCAGTTCTTC. It yields the protein CASSQSPSVSYNEQFF.

V and J are TRBV7-9 and TRBJ2-3; the D call may be TRBD1 or TRBD2 (6 bases each). The CDR3 runs 15 residues. V was pared by 1 base and J by 6 bases, with 14 bases between. Germline CDR1 is SEHNR and CDR2 is FQNEAQ (reference sequence). Here the CDR3 reads CASSLGGAYLDTQYF. Here the CDR3 DNA reads TGTGCCAGCAGCTTAGGGGGGGCGTATTTGGATACGCAGTATTTT.

This clonotype came up a few times. The rearrangement links TRBV12-3 or TRBV12-4 to TRBJ2-1; D may correspond to TRBD1 or TRBD2 (5 bases each). The CDR3 spans 14 residues. V lost 5 bases and J lost 1, with 9 bases in between. CDR3 nucleotides: TGTGCCAGCAGTCGAGGGGATTCCTACAATGAGCAGTTCTTC. Its protein is CASSRGDSYNEQFF.

The J gene is TRBJ1-1, the V gene TRBV20-1; 11 bases line up with TRBD1. Germline values: CDR1 DFQATT, CDR2 SNEGSKA (reference sequence). The ends lost 5 bases at V and 5 bases at J; junction bases unmatched: 13. This CDR3 spans 16 amino acids. The CDR3 nucleotides are TGCAGTGCTGTGCCGGGACAGGGGGACCGTAGGACTGAAGCTTTCTTT. This encodes CSAVPGQGDRRTEAFF.

The V and J genes are TRBV6-5 and TRBJ1-1, with 8 bases fitting TRBD1. This CDR3 has 14 residues. The junction had 9 bases not matched to a gene; V was cut back by 7 bases and J by 5 bases. CDR1 MNHEY and CDR2 SVGAGI come from the germline V gene. The CDR3 sequence: CASNPGQVVTEAFF. The CDR3 nucleotides read TGTGCCAGCAATCCGGGACAGGTGGTAACTGAAGCTTTCTTT.

This clonotype was observed a few times. The CDR3 DNA follows: TGTGCCAGCACCACAGGGAGGGCTGGCTACACCTTC. Residues: CASTTGRAGYTF. The chain joins TRBV2 to TRBJ1-2; a weak D match, TRBD1 (6 bases). The CDR3 runs to 12 residues. V lost 7 bases, J lost 7 bases, and 13 bases lay in between. Germline CDR1 reads SNHLY; CDR2 reads FYNNEI.

This chain links TRBV28 with TRBJ1-4, with D perhaps TRBD1 (6 bases). V lost 4 bases and J lost 8, with 20 bases in between. This CDR3 is built from 16 residues. Germline CDR1 MDHEN, CDR2 SYDVKM. In DNA, the CDR3 is TGTGCCAGCAGTTCCCCCCACGTCGGGACACCCGAAAAACTGTTTTTT. Its translation: CASSSPHVGTPEKLFF.